This TCR beta chain originates from a study of tumor and adjacent non-tumor tissue in lung cancer. CDR3 size: 13 residues. Per the germline V gene, CDR1 is MNHNS and CDR2 is SASEGT. TCRbeta libraries were built with three rounds of nested PCR, modified from ARM-PCR. From the multiplex PCR reads, TCRdb called clonotypes with MiXCR, one entry per CDR3 protein. Of around 60,000 distinct CDR3 sequences in the sample, 61% were seen once. No cell sorting was done before RNA was extracted from the tissue. The normal lung tissue was taken more than 3 cm from the tumor edge. The sample comprised distant non-tumor lung tissue. The receptor comes from a man aged 65 to 79 with non-small cell lung cancer. The chain has TRBV6-1 and TRBJ1-4; perhaps TRBD1 as D (5 bases). The chain's CDR3 is CDIQYRFNEKLFF. The CDR3 DNA reads as TGTGACATCCAGTACAGGTTTAATGAAAAACTGTTTTTT.